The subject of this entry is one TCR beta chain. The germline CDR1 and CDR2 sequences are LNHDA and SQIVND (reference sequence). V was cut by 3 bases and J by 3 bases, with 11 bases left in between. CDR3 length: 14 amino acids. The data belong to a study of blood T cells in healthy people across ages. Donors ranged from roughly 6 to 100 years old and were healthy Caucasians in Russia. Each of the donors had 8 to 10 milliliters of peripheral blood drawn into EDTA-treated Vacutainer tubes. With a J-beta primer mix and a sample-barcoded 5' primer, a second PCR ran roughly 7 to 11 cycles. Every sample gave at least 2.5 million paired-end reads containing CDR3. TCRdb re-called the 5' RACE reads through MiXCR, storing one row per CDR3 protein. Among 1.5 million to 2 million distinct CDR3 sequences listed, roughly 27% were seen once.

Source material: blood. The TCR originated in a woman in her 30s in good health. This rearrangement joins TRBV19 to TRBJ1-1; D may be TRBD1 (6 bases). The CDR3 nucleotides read TGTGCCAGTAGTATCGCTGGGGGCTACACTGAAGCTTTCTTT. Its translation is CASSIAGGYTEAFF.